The 15 T cell receptor beta chains listed next were all sequenced from one sample in a study of human T cells and chemical hapten exposure. Sequencing started from total RNA isolated from unfractionated whole blood. Individual cDNA molecules (in the library) carried attached unique molecular identifiers. TCRdb reprocessed the reads via MiXCR and lists one record per CDR3 protein. The sample lists about 120,000 distinct CDR3 sequences, about 7.7% occurring once. Sequenced material: whole blood. All receptors derive from a human donor in good health. Some clones in this sample may be carry-over from other donors' samples.

The CDR3 here is CSARESSGSISYNEQFF. In DNA, the CDR3 is TGCAGTGCTAGAGAGTCTAGCGGGAGTATCTCCTACAATGAGCAGTTCTTC. This rearrangement joins TRBV20-1 to TRBJ2-1, with TRBD2 matching over 10 bases. V shed 0 bases, J shed 0 bases, and the junction held 5 bases outside the gene matches. Germline CDR1 is DFQATT and CDR2 is SNEGSKA (reference sequence). The CDR3 spans 17 residues.

This clonotype has a count of ten or more. This sequence joins TRBV6-6 and TRBJ1-1; TRBD1 matches at 10 bases. The germline V gene encodes CDR1 MNHNY and CDR2 SVGAGI (reference sequence). The CDR3 extends over 15 amino acids. Trimming cost V 5 bases and J 4 bases; bases outside gene matches: 7. CDR3: CASSPDRDRGTEAFF. In DNA form, the CDR3 reads TGTGCCAGCAGTCCAGACCGGGACAGGGGCACTGAAGCTTTCTTT.

This clonotype has just a few counts. This sequence joins TRBV7-9 and TRBJ1-2, with 7 bases that match TRBD1. Per germline, CDR1 SEHNR and CDR2 FQNEAQ (reference sequence). V was clipped by 5 bases and J by 7 bases; unmatched bases: 13. The CDR3 contains 15 residues. CDR3 sequence reads: CASSKSGQEWAGYTF. CDR3 DNA: TGTGCCAGCAGCAAAAGCGGACAGGAATGGGCTGGCTACACCTTC.

This clonotype was observed many times. The chain couples TRBV4-3 to TRBJ2-4; TRBD2 matches at 14 bases. The germline CDR1 and CDR2 sequences are LGHNA and YSLEER. The junction had 8 bases not matched to a gene; V was cut back by 1 base and J by 0 bases. CDR3 length: 20 amino acids. CDR3 protein: CASSQAPGLAGDLAKNIQYF. CDR3 coding DNA: TGCGCCAGCAGCCAAGCCCCGGGACTAGCGGGGGATCTAGCCAAAAACATTCAGTACTTC.

The V and J genes are TRBV6-5 and TRBJ2-1, with 9 bases lining up with TRBD1. The ends lost 6 bases at V and 6 bases at J; junction bases unmatched: 6. The CDR3 contains 14 residues. Germline V CDR1 and CDR2: MNHEY, SVGAGI. In DNA form, the CDR3 reads TGTGCCAGCAGATTCGACAGGGGGGCCAATGAGCAGTTCTTC. Translation: CASRFDRGANEQFF.

This clonotype has only a few counts. In DNA, the CDR3 is TGTGCCATCAGAGAAGCAACTAATGAAAAACTGTTTTTT. Protein: CAIREATNEKLFF. This sequence joins TRBV10-3 and TRBJ1-4; D remains ambiguous. Germline CDR1 and CDR2: ENHRY and SYGVKD. The CDR3 runs to 13 residues. The V end lost 6 bases, the J end lost 0 bases, and 5 bases lay between the germline ends.

CDR3 in DNA: TGTGCCAGCAGCGTAGTGAGCGGGAGGGCTAGAGATACGCAGTATTTT. Translated: CASSVVSGRARDTQYF. The chain has TRBV9 and TRBJ2-3, with 10 bases aligning to TRBD2. CDR1 and CDR2 (germline): SGDLS, YYNGEE. The CDR3 length is 16 residues. Trimming removed 0 bases from V and 5 bases from J; junction bases left unmatched: 6.

The sample holds a few counts of this clonotype. The chain links TRBV5-4 to TRBJ2-1; D is ambiguous. There are 12 residues in the CDR3. Trimming removed 4 bases at V and 8 bases at J, with 10 bases between. Germline CDR1 and CDR2: SGHNT and YYREEE (reference sequence). The CDR3 nucleotides read TGTGCCAGCAGCCCAACCTCGGATGAGCAGTTCTTC. Residues: CASSPTSDEQFF.

This chain connects TRBV20-1 to TRBJ2-1; 7 positions agree with TRBD1. V lost 3 bases, J lost 3 bases, and 20 bases stayed unmatched. The length of the CDR3 is 19 residues. The germline gives CDR1 DFQATT, CDR2 SNEGSKA (reference sequence). CDR3 loop: CSARPDRVGLGEIYNEQFF. In nucleotides, the CDR3 is TGCAGTGCTAGGCCAGACAGGGTGGGCCTAGGTGAGATCTACAATGAGCAGTTCTTC.

The chain uses TRBV7-2 and TRBJ2-1; D gene ambiguous. Trimming took off 10 bases at V and 8 bases at J, with 12 bases between the two ends. CDR1 SGHTA and CDR2 FQGNSA come from the germline V gene. The CDR3 runs 11 residues. Here the CDR3 reads CATLAGYEQFF. The CDR3 region has the DNA TGTGCCACCCTCGCTGGATATGAGCAGTTCTTC.

This chain joins TRBV12-3 or TRBV12-4 and TRBJ2-3; 11 nucleotides match TRBD2. The junction had 7 bases not matched to a gene; V was cut back by 6 bases and J by 5 bases. This CDR3 is built from 15 residues. Written as DNA, the CDR3 is TGTGCCAGCAGCTTTAGCGGGGGGGCAGGAGATACGCAGTATTTT. Protein product: CASSFSGGAGDTQYF.

The chain is built from TRBV7-9 and TRBJ2-5, with 10 nucleotides matching TRBD2. The CDR3 runs 16 residues. Germline lookup yields CDR1 SEHNR and CDR2 FQNEAQ (reference sequence). The V segment lost 1 base and the J segment 4 bases; nucleotides outside the gene matches: 6. The CDR3: CASSLGLAGVIETQYF. The DNA of the CDR3 is TGTGCCAGCAGCTTAGGCCTAGCGGGAGTGATAGAGACCCAGTACTTC. The full variable domain, in which reference TRBV7-9 and TRBJ2-5 provide the parts outside the CDR3, is DTGVSQNPRHKITKRGQNVTFRCDPISEHNRLYWYRQTLGQGPEFLTYFQNEAQLEKSRLLSDRFSAERPKGSFSTLEIQRTEQGDSAMYLCASSLGLAGVIETQYFGPGTRLLVL.

This chain joins TRBV12-3 or TRBV12-4 and TRBJ1-4, with D possibly matching TRBD1 (5 bases). V lost 6 bases to trimming and J lost 2 bases, with 13 bases between them. This CDR3 has 15 amino acids. The CDR3 nucleotides read TGTGCCAGCAGGGGGTCTGGGGGGACTAATGAAAAACTGTTTTTT. Amino acid sequence: CASRGSGGTNEKLFF.

This clonotype has at least ten counts. This chain connects TRBV7-2 to TRBJ2-7; TRBD2 agrees at 8 bases. This CDR3 is built from 15 residues. Germline assignment: CDR1 SGHTA and CDR2 FQGNSA. Trimming took 4 bases from V and 1 from J; bases not matched to a gene: 6. CDR3 residues: CASSSLAGTSYEQYF. CDR3 coding DNA: TGTGCCAGCAGCTCCTTAGCGGGAACTTCCTACGAGCAGTACTTC.

This clonotype has only a few counts. The rearrangement links TRBV5-1 to TRBJ2-3; D ambiguous. Germline-derived CDR1 and CDR2 are SGHRS and YFSETQ. The CDR3 totals 14 residues. The germline V and J ends were trimmed by 5 bases and 0 bases, with 10 bases remaining between them. The CDR3 loop reads CASSPHSSTDTQYF. In DNA, the CDR3 is TGCGCCAGCAGTCCCCACTCTAGCACAGATACGCAGTATTTT. Filled out from reference TRBV5-1 and TRBJ2-3, the complete variable domain reads KAGVTQTPRYLIKTRGQQVTLSCSPISGHRSVSWYQQTPGQGLQFLFEYFSETQRNKGNFPGRFSGRQFSNSRSEMNVSTLELGDSALYLCASSPHSSTDTQYFGPGTRLTVL.